The T cell receptor (beta chain) under discussion was sequenced for a study of long-term antiretroviral therapy in people with HIV. With survey level as its setting, the immunoSEQ assay was v3.0. Profiling relied on immunoSEQ multiplex PCR, and the TCRdb table lists in-frame clones only, not all of them. The sample contains about 29,000 clones, more than 75% of which appear only once. Samples held about 0.9-10 million cryopreserved PBMC, and DNA extraction followed. The receptor's source is a woman younger than 30 with HIV. The material sequenced was unsorted PBMCs, taken 0.5 years after starting antiretroviral therapy.

CDR3 sequence (DNA): TGTGCCAGCAGTTATCTAGCCGGGACCTTAAGGGGTGAGCAGTTCTTC. It specifies CASSYLAGTLRGEQFF. The gene calls are TRBV27 and TRBJ2-1; perhaps D is TRBD1 or TRBD2 (5 bases each). Trimming left V 4 bases short and J 9 bases short, with 22 bases between. From germline, CDR1 is MNHEY and CDR2 SMNVEV (reference sequence). The CDR3 has 16 residues.